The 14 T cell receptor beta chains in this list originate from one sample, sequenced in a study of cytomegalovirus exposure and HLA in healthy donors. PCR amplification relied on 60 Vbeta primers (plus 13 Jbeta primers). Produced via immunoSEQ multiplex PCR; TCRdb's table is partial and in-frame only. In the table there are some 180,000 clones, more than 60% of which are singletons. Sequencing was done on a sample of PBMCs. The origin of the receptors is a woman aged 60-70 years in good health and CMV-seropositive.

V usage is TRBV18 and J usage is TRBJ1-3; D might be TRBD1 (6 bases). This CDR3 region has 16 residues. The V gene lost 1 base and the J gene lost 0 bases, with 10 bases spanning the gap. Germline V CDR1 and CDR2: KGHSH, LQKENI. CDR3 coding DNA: TGTGCCAGCTCACCACAGGAACAGGGCTCTGGAAACACCATATATTTT. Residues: CASSPQEQGSGNTIYF.

The CDR3 coding sequence is TGTGCCAGCAGCTTAGACCCGCAGGGGTGGAATTCACCCCTCCACTTT. Translating gives CASSLDPQGWNSPLHF. The chain recombines TRBV7-8 with TRBJ1-6; perhaps TRBD1 as D (6 bases). The V end was cut by 1 base, the J end by 7 bases, with 14 bases between. The CDR3 is 16 amino acids. The germline CDR1 and CDR2 sequences are SGHVS and FQNEAQ.

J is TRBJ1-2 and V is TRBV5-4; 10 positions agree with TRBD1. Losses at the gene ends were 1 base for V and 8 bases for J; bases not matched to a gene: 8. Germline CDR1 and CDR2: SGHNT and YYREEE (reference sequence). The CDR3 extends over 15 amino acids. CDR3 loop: CASSLTIDRGQGYTF. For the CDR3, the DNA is TGTGCCAGCAGCTTGACCATAGACAGGGGGCAGGGCTACACCTTC.

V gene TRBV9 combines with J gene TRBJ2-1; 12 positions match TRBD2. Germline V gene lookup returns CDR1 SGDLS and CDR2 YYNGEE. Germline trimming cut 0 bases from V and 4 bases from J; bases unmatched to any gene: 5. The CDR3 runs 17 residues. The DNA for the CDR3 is TGTGCCAGCAGCGTAGGAGCTAGCGGGGGGGGTTACAATGAGCAGTTCTTC. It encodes CASSVGASGGGYNEQFF.

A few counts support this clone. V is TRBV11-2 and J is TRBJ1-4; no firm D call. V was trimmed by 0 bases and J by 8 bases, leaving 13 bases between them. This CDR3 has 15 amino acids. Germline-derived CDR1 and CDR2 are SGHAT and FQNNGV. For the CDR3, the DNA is TGTGCCAGCAGCTTAGAGGGCTACCAAACCGAAAAACTGTTTTTT. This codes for CASSLEGYQTEKLFF.

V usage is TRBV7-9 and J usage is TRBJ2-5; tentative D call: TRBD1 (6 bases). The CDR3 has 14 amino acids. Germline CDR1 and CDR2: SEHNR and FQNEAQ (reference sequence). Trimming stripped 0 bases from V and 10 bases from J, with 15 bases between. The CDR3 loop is CASSLAGAAWDQYF. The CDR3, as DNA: TGTGCCAGCAGCTTAGCGGGGGCAGCCTGGGACCAGTACTTC.

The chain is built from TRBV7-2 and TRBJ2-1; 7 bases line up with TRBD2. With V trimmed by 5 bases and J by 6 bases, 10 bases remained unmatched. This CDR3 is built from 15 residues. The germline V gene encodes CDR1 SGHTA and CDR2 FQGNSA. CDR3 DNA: TGTGCCAGCAGCGACGGGGGGAGGCTAAGCAATGAGCAGTTCTTC. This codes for CASSDGGRLSNEQFF.

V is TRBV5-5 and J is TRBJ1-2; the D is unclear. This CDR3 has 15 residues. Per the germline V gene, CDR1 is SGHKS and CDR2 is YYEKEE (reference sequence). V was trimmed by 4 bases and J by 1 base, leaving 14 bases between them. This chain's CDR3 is CASSPSGTNNYGYTF. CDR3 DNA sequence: TGTGCCAGCAGCCCGAGCGGAACTAATAACTATGGCTACACCTTC.

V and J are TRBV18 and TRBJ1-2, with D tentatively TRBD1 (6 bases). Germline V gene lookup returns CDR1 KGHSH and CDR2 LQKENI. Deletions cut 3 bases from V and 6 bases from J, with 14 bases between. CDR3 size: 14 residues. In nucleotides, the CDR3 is TGTGCCAGCTCACCCCGGCAGGGGATCGATGGCTACACCTTC. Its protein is CASSPRQGIDGYTF.

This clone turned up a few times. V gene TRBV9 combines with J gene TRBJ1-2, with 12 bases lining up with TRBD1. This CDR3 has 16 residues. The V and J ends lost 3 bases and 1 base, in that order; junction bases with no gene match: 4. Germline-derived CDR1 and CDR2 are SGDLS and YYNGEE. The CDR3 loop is CASSEGQGALNYGYTF. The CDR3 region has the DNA TGTGCCAGCAGCGAGGGACAGGGGGCCCTTAACTATGGCTACACCTTC.

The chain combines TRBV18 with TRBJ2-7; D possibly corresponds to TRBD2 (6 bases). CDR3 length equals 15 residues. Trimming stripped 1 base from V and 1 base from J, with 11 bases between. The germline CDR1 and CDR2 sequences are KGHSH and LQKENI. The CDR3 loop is CASSPRRGESYEQYF. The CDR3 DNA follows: TGTGCCAGCTCACCACGGCGGGGAGAATCCTACGAGCAGTACTTC.

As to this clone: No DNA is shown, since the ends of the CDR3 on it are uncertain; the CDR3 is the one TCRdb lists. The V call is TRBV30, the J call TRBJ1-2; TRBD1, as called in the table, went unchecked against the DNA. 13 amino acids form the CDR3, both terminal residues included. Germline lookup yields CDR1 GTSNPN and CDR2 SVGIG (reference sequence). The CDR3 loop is CAWGSGTGGSRVF.

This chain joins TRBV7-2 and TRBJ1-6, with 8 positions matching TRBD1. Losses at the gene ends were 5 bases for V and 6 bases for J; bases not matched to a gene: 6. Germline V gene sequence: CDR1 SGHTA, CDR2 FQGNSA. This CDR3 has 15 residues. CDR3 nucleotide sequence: TGTGCCAGCAGCCCACGGACAGGGAGTAATTCACCCCTCCACTTT. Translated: CASSPRTGSNSPLHF.

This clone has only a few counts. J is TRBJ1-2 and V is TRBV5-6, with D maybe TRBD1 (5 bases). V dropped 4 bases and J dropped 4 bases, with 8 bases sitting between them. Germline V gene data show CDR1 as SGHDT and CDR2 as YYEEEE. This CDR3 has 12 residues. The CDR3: CASSGTGYGYTF. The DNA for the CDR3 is TGTGCCAGCAGCGGGACTGGCTATGGCTACACCTTC.